The 27 T cell receptor beta chains below were found in one sample sequenced in a study of cytomegalovirus exposure and HLA in healthy donors. Generated by immunoSEQ multiplex PCR, the TCRdb table keeps only in-frame clones and is missing some. The table lists under 200,000 clones, 80% to 85% of them singletons. The source material was PBMCs. These receptors came from a woman in her twenties or thirties in good health and CMV-seronegative.

The gene calls are TRBV6-5 and TRBJ1-2, with D maybe TRBD1 (5 bases). Germline V lookup: CDR1 MNHEY, CDR2 SVGAGI. There are 15 residues in the CDR3. With 0 bases removed from V and 10 bases from J, the gap between germline ends came to 18 bases. CDR3 in amino acids: CASSYSSGTLGYYTF. CDR3 nucleotide sequence: TGTGCCAGCAGTTACTCCTCTGGGACTTTAGGGTACTACACCTTC.

This chain connects TRBV13 to TRBJ2-1; D call uncertain. CDR3 length equals 13 residues. Germline V CDR1 and CDR2: PRHDT, FYEKMQ (reference sequence). V lost 4 bases, J lost 9 bases, and 13 bases lay in between. This CDR3 is CASSSPSPSEQFF. The DNA of the CDR3 is TGTGCCAGCAGCTCACCTTCCCCCAGTGAGCAGTTCTTC.

The count of this clone is one. This sequence joins TRBV18 and TRBJ1-5; 10 positions agree with TRBD1. The trim removed 0 bases at V and 2 bases at J, leaving 1 base unmatched. CDR3 length: 16 amino acids. The germline CDR1 and CDR2 sequences are KGHSH and LQKENI. CDR3 amino acids: CASSPPGTGGNQPQHF. The CDR3 coding sequence is TGTGCCAGCTCACCACCGGGGACAGGGGGCAATCAGCCCCAGCATTTT.

The gene calls are TRBV5-1 and TRBJ2-7; TRBD1 might be the D (6 bases). The V gene's germline CDR1 is SGHRS and CDR2 YFSETQ. Trimming pared 0 bases from V and 2 bases from J, leaving 9 bases between. The CDR3 has 14 amino acids. The CDR3 sequence: CASSLVQGPYEQYF. As DNA, the CDR3 is TGCGCCAGCAGCTTGGTACAGGGACCCTACGAGCAGTACTTC.

This clone has a handful of counts. This rearrangement joins TRBV7-2 to TRBJ1-6; D unclear. Germline values: CDR1 SGHTA, CDR2 FQGNSA. Trimming left V 1 base short and J 8 bases short, with 6 bases between. The CDR3 spans 13 residues. The CDR3 region is CASSLGQYSPLHF. The CDR3 nucleotides read TGTGCCAGCAGCTTAGGGCAGTATTCACCCCTCCACTTT.

This clone was detected once. The V and J genes are TRBV27 and TRBJ1-1; D possibly corresponds to TRBD1 (5 bases). This CDR3 spans 16 amino acids. Germline V lookup: CDR1 MNHEY, CDR2 SMNVEV (reference sequence). Trimming shortened V by 5 bases and J by 2 bases, and 18 bases separated the two germline ends. The CDR3 reads CASSGSLGVLNTEAFF. The CDR3 DNA follows: TGTGCCAGCAGTGGATCTCTAGGGGTATTAAACACTGAAGCTTTCTTT.

The chain carries TRBV27 and TRBJ2-7; 8 bases fit TRBD1. Germline V CDR1 and CDR2: MNHEY, SMNVEV (reference sequence). The CDR3 consists of 13 residues. J gave up 2 bases and V 8 bases, and 5 bases lay outside the gene matches. The CDR3 loop reads CASLQGAPYEQYF. The CDR3 region has the DNA TGTGCCAGCCTCCAGGGGGCGCCCTACGAGCAGTACTTC.

J is TRBJ2-2 and V is TRBV6-5, with TRBD1 matching over 7 bases. The ends lost 5 bases at V and 5 bases at J; junction bases unmatched: 8. Germline values: CDR1 MNHEY, CDR2 SVGAGI. The CDR3 has 15 residues. This CDR3 reads CASSPTTGETGELFF. CDR3 nucleotides: TGTGCCAGCAGTCCCACTACAGGGGAGACCGGGGAGCTGTTTTTT.

The chain uses TRBV4-2 and TRBJ2-1, with 12 bases identical to TRBD1. After removal of 2 bases from V and 7 bases from J, the junction contained 9 bases not matched to a gene. Germline lookup yields CDR1 LGHNA and CDR2 YNFKEQ. This CDR3 contains 17 residues. The CDR3 coding sequence is TGTGCCAGCAGCCAACGTCCGGGACAGGGGGCCTCGAATGAGCAGTTCTTC. This sequence encodes CASSQRPGQGASNEQFF.

The gene calls are TRBV28 and TRBJ2-7; maybe TRBD1 (6 bases). The V and J ends lost 5 bases and 5 bases respectively, with 13 bases between them. The CDR3 is 13 amino acids. The germline V gene encodes CDR1 MDHEN and CDR2 SYDVKM. The CDR3 region is CASSTDSVHEQYF. The CDR3 nucleotides are TGTGCCAGCAGTACGGACAGTGTCCACGAGCAGTACTTC.

The sample holds many counts of this clone. The CDR3 DNA sequence: TGCGCCAGCAGCTCGGAGCCTAGCGGGGGGGCCGGGACCCAGTACTTC. This encodes CASSSEPSGGAGTQYF. The chain is built from TRBV5-1 and TRBJ2-5; 12 bases fit TRBD2. V dropped 3 bases and J dropped 7; count of bases not matched to a gene: 10. The germline V gene has CDR1 SGHRS and CDR2 YFSETQ. The CDR3 sequence is 16 residues long. The full variable domain, rest sourced from reference TRBV5-1 and TRBJ2-5, is KAGVTQTPRYLIKTRGQQVTLSCSPISGHRSVSWYQQTPGQGLQFLFEYFSETQRNKGNFPGRFSGRQFSNSRSEMNVSTLELGDSALYLCASSSEPSGGAGTQYFGPGTRLLVL.

The V call is TRBV29-1, the J call TRBJ1-2; possible D gene TRBD1, 6 bases. V was shortened by 3 bases and J by 2 bases, with 13 bases between the two germline ends. CDR3 length: 14 amino acids. Germline CDR1 SQVTM, CDR2 ANQGSEA. The CDR3 spells CSVDHARGNYGYTF. DNA for the CDR3: TGCAGCGTTGATCATGCCAGGGGAAACTATGGCTACACCTTC.

The DNA of the CDR3 is TGTGCCTGGAACGGACAGAATAATCAGCCCCAGCATTTT. Protein sequence: CAWNGQNNQPQHF. J is TRBJ1-5 and V is TRBV30; weak D call: TRBD1 (6 bases). Germline V lookup: CDR1 GTSNPN, CDR2 SVGIG (reference sequence). The CDR3 runs 13 residues. V dropped 4 bases and J dropped 4 bases, with 11 bases sitting between them.

The sample holds many counts of this clone. At one end the junction does not follow the germline gene, possibly because of a read error. The chain has TRBV11-2 and TRBJ2-7; tentatively, D is TRBD1 (7 bases). CDR1 and CDR2 from the germline V gene are SGHAT and FQNNGV. This CDR3 region has 16 residues. CDR3 protein: CASSLEGGGARYEQYF. CDR3 in DNA: TGTGCCAGCAGCCTAGAAGGAGGGGGCGCAAGGTACGAGCAGTACTTC.

The genes are TRBV28 and TRBJ2-7, with 8 positions matching TRBD1. This CDR3 is built from 14 residues. J gave up 1 base and V 3 bases, and 2 bases lay outside the gene matches. From germline, CDR1 is MDHEN and CDR2 SYDVKM. The DNA of the CDR3 is TGTGCCAGCAGTTTGACAGGGGAATCCTACGAGCAGTACTTC. It codes for CASSLTGESYEQYF.

The chain employs TRBV6-1 and TRBJ1-2; TRBD1 matches 8 bases. The CDR3 contains 15 residues. Germline V gene data show CDR1 as MNHNS and CDR2 as SASEGT. Trimming at V came to 2 bases and at J to 8 bases, leaving 10 bases not matched to a gene. The CDR3 loop is CASSEHPGQVGGYTF. The CDR3 coding sequence is TGTGCCAGCAGTGAACACCCGGGACAGGTCGGCGGCTACACCTTC.

The gene calls are TRBV11-1 and TRBJ1-4; TRBD1 is a possible D gene (6 bases). The CDR3 covers 13 residues. Germline CDR1 SGHAT, CDR2 FQDESV (reference sequence). Trimming took 5 bases from V and 6 from J, leaving 10 bases between them. CDR3 nucleotide sequence: TGTGCCAGCAGCCGGGACACCTATGAAAAACTGTTTTTT. Encoded protein: CASSRDTYEKLFF. The full variable domain, its missing parts supplied by reference TRBV11-1 and TRBJ1-4, is EAEVAQSPRYKITEKSQAVAFWCDPISGHATLYWYRQILGQGPELLVQFQDESVVDDSQLPKDRFSAERLKGVDSTLKIQPAELGDSAMYLCASSRDTYEKLFFGSGTQLSVL.

J is TRBJ1-5 and V is TRBV6-5; TRBD1 might be the D (6 bases). The CDR3 sequence is 15 residues long. Trimming stripped 6 bases from V and 0 bases from J, with 12 bases between. Germline values: CDR1 MNHEY, CDR2 SVGAGI. In DNA form, the CDR3 reads TGTGCCAGCAGCCTCAGGGGTAGTAGCAATCAGCCCCAGCATTTT. As protein: CASSLRGSSNQPQHF.

The CDR3 DNA sequence: TGTGCCAGCAGCTCCATGACAGGGGGCAATCAGCCCCAGCATTTT. Translation: CASSSMTGGNQPQHF. This chain joins TRBV11-2 and TRBJ1-5; the match to TRBD1 covers 8 bases. Trimming took 4 bases from V and 2 from J; bases not matched to a gene: 4. In germline, CDR1 is SGHAT, CDR2 FQNNGV. This CDR3 has 15 residues.

V and J are TRBV6-5 and TRBJ2-1; 7 positions match TRBD2. Losses at the gene ends were 7 bases for V and 9 bases for J; bases not matched to a gene: 9. Per the germline V gene, CDR1 is MNHEY and CDR2 is SVGAGI. This CDR3 comprises 13 residues. The CDR3 DNA follows: TGTGCCAGCAACGATGGCGGGAGTGGTGAGCAGTTCTTC. It yields the protein CASNDGGSGEQFF.

This chain uses TRBV18 with TRBJ1-1, with 8 bases fitting TRBD1. After removal of 5 bases from V and 4 bases from J, the junction contained 6 bases not matched to a gene. The CDR3 loop spans 14 amino acids. The germline gives CDR1 KGHSH, CDR2 LQKENI. The CDR3 coding sequence is TGTGCCAGCTCAGGACAGGGTTCCGGCACTGAAGCTTTCTTT. Translation gives CASSGQGSGTEAFF.

The chain joins TRBV27 to TRBJ2-7; perhaps TRBD1 as D (5 bases). The germline V and J ends were trimmed by 10 bases and 2 bases, with 15 bases remaining between them. Germline V lookup: CDR1 MNHEY, CDR2 SMNVEV (reference sequence). The CDR3 has 13 amino acids. CDR3 region: CAIRPDNTYEQYF. The CDR3 DNA follows: TGTGCCATCCGCCCGGACAATACCTACGAGCAGTACTTC.

V is TRBV7-3 and J is TRBJ2-2; D remains unclear. V lost 1 base, J lost 0 bases, and 9 bases lay in between. Germline loops: CDR1 SGHTA, CDR2 FQGTGA. The CDR3 extends over 16 amino acids. CDR3 in amino acids: CASSLMGTSNTGELFF. CDR3 sequence (DNA): TGTGCCAGCAGCTTAATGGGCACCTCGAACACCGGGGAGCTGTTTTTT.

This chain uses TRBV5-5 with TRBJ1-6; no definite D call. V was trimmed by 4 bases and J by 5 bases, leaving 13 bases between them. Germline CDR1 reads SGHKS; CDR2 reads YYEKEE (reference sequence). This CDR3 is 15 amino acids long. DNA of the CDR3: TGTGCCAGCAGCCCCGCGGGAACAAATAATTCACCCCTCCACTTT. Its translation: CASSPAGTNNSPLHF. Supplemented by reference TRBV5-5 and TRBJ1-6, the full variable domain reads DAGVTQSPTHLIKTRGQQVTLRCSPISGHKSVSWYQQVLGQGPQFIFQYYEKEERGRGNFPDRFSARQFPNYSSELNVNALLLGDSALYLCASSPAGTNNSPLHFGNGTRLTVT.

CDR3 residues: CASKIRGRPLTKNIQYF. The CDR3 DNA reads as TGTGCCTCAAAAATTCGAGGGCGGCCCTTGACCAAAAACATTCAGTACTTC. The rearrangement joins TRBV30 to TRBJ2-4; maybe TRBD2 (5 bases). There are 17 residues in the CDR3. In germline, CDR1 is GTSNPN, CDR2 SVGIG (reference sequence). The V end lost 7 bases, the J end lost 2 bases, and 24 bases lay between the germline ends.

The chain couples TRBV2 to TRBJ2-7, with 7 bases lining up with TRBD1. The CDR3 spans 14 residues. The germline V gene has CDR1 SNHLY and CDR2 FYNNEI. V lost 6 bases and J lost 3; bases outside the gene matches: 8. CDR3 residues: CASRVQGPGYEQYF. CDR3 in DNA: TGTGCCAGCAGGGTACAGGGGCCGGGCTACGAGCAGTACTTC.

The chain uses TRBV7-8 and TRBJ1-6; D remains unclear. Germline-derived CDR1 and CDR2 are SGHVS and FQNEAQ. This CDR3 has 18 amino acids. Trimming left V 5 bases short and J 0 bases short, with 17 bases between. CDR3 region: CASSTPTALSSYNSPLHF. CDR3 DNA: TGTGCCAGCAGCACCCCGACTGCGTTAAGCTCCTATAATTCACCCCTCCACTTT.